This T cell receptor (beta chain) derives from a study of brain T cells in children with intractable seizures. Time point meaning: blood from clinic visit 5 months post-surgery; TSC patient then seizure free. The sequenced cases were selected for having the highest brain T cell transcript signatures. Before surgery, patients took at least one anti-epileptic drug. Sequenced by immunoSEQ multiplex PCR; TCRdb stores in-frame clones only, minus some. Seen here are about 320,000 clones, about 94% observed once, and the top ten hold 5.7%. Findings of the study overall: Patients' HCMV serostatus was unknown; virus specificity rests on CDR3 similarity alone.

Concerning this clone itself: Its specificity is not known.

The source was peripheral blood, collected 4 to 6 months after surgery. This clonotype originated in a boy under three years old with tuberous sclerosis and intractable seizures.

The CDR3 reads CASSWDSDYEQYF. Here the CDR3 DNA reads TGCGCCAGCAGCTGGGACAGCGACTACGAGCAGTACTTC. This sequence joins TRBV5-1 and TRBJ2-7; 7 bases line up with TRBD1. The length of the CDR3 is 13 residues. CDR1 and CDR2 (germline): SGHRS, YFSETQ. The ends lost 3 bases at V and 3 bases at J; junction bases unmatched: 3.